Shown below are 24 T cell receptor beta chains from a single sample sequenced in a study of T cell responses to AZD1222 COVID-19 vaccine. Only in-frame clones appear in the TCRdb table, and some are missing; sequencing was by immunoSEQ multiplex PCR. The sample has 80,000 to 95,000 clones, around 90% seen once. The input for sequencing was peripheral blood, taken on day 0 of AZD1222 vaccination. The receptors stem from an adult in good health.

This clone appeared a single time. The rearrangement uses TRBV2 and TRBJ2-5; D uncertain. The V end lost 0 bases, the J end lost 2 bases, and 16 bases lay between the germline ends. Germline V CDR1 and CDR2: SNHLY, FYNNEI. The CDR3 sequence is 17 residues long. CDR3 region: CASSEALLGSPQETQYF. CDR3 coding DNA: TGTGCCAGCAGTGAAGCGCTTCTGGGCAGCCCACAAGAGACCCAGTACTTC.

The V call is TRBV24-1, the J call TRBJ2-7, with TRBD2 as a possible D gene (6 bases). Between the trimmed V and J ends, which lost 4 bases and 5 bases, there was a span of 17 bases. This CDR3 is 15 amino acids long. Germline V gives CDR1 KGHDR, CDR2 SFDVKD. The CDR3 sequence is CATSDTGDSINEQYF. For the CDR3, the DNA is TGTGCCACCAGTGACACCGGGGACTCTATAAACGAGCAGTACTTC.

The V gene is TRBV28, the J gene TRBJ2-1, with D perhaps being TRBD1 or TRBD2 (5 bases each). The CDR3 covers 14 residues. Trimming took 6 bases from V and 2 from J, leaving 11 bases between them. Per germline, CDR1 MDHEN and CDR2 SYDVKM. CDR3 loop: CASSRWGTYNEQFF. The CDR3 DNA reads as TGTGCCAGCAGCAGGTGGGGGACCTACAATGAGCAGTTCTTC. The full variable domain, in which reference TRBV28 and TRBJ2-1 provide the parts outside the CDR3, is DVKVTQSSRYLVKRTGEKVFLECVQDMDHENMFWYRQDPGLGLRLIYFSYDVKMKEKGDIPEGYSVSREKKERFSLILESASTNQTSMYLCASSRWGTYNEQFFGPGTRLTVL.

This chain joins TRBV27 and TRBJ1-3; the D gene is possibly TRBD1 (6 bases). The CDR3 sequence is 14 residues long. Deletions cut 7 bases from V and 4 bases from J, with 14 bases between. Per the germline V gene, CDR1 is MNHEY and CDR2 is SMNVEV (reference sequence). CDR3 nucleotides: TGTGCCAGCATCACCACAGGGTTGGGAAACACCATATATTTT. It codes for CASITTGLGNTIYF.

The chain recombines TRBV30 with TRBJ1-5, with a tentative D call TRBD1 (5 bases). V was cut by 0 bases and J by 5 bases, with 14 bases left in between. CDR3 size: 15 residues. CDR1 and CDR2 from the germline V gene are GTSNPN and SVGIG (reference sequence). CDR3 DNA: TGTGCCTGGAGTGTCCCGCTAAGAGGGGATCAGCCCCAGCATTTT. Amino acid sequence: CAWSVPLRGDQPQHF.

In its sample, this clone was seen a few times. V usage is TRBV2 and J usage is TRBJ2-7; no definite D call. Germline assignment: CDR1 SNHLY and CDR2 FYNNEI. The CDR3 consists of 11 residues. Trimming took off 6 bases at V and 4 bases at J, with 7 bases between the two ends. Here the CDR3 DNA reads TGTGCCAGCAGGGAAACGTACGAGCAGTACTTC. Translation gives CASRETYEQYF.

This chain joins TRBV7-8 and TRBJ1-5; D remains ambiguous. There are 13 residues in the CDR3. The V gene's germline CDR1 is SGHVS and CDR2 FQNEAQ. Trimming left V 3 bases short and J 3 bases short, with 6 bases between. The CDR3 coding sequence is TGTGCCAGCAGCTTTAGGGACAATCAGCCCCAGCATTTT. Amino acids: CASSFRDNQPQHF.

The CDR3 spells CASSELLAGGEQYF. CDR3 DNA: TGTGCCAGCAGTGAGTTGCTAGCGGGTGGCGAGCAGTACTTC. J is TRBJ2-7 and V is TRBV2, with 8 nucleotides matching TRBD2. Germline-derived CDR1 and CDR2 are SNHLY and FYNNEI. Unmatched junction bases numbered 7, after V lost 3 bases and J lost 6 bases. The CDR3 length is 14 residues.

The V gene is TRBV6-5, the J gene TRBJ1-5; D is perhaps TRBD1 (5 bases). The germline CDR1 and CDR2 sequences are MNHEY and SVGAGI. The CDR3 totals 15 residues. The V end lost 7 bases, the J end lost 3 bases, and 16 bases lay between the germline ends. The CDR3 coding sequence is TGTGCCAGCAAAATCTACCGGGACCCCAATCAGCCCCAGCATTTT. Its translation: CASKIYRDPNQPQHF.

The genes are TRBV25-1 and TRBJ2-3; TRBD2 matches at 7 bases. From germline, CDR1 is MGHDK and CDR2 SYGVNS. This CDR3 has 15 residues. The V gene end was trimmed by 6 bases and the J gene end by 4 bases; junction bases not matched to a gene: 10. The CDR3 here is CASSHSGSGSDTQYF. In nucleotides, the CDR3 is TGTGCCAGCAGCCATAGCGGGTCCGGATCAGATACGCAGTATTTT.

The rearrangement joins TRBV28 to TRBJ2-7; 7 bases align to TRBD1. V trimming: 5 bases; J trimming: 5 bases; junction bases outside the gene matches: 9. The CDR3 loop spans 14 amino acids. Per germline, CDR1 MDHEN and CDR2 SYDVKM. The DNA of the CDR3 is TGTGCCAGCAGTCCATCTAAGGGACAGAACGAGCAGTACTTC. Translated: CASSPSKGQNEQYF.

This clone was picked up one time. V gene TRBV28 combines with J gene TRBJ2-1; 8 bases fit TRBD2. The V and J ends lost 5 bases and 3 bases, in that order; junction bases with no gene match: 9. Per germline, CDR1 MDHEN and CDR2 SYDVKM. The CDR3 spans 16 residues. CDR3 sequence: CASSQTTSGNYNEQFF. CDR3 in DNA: TGTGCCAGCAGTCAAACCACTAGCGGTAACTACAATGAGCAGTTCTTC. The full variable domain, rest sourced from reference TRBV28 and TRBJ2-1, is DVKVTQSSRYLVKRTGEKVFLECVQDMDHENMFWYRQDPGLGLRLIYFSYDVKMKEKGDIPEGYSVSREKKERFSLILESASTNQTSMYLCASSQTTSGNYNEQFFGPGTRLTVL.

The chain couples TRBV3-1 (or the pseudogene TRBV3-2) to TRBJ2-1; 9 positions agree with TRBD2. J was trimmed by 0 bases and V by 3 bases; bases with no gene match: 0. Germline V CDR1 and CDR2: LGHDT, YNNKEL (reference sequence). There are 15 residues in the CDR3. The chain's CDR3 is CASSHSGSSYNEQFF. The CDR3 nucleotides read TGTGCCAGCAGCCATAGCGGGAGCTCCTACAATGAGCAGTTCTTC.

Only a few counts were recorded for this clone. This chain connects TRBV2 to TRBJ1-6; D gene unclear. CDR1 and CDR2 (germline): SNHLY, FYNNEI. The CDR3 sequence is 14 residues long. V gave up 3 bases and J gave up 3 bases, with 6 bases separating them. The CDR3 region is CASSDSLYNSPLHF. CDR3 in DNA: TGTGCCAGCAGTGACAGCCTCTATAATTCACCCCTCCACTTT.

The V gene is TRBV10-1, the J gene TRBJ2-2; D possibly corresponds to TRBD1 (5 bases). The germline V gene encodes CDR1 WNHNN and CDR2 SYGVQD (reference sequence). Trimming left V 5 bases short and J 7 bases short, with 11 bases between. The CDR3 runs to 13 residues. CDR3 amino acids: CASSPSGIGELFF. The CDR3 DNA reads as TGCGCCAGCAGTCCCTCAGGGATCGGGGAGCTGTTTTTT.

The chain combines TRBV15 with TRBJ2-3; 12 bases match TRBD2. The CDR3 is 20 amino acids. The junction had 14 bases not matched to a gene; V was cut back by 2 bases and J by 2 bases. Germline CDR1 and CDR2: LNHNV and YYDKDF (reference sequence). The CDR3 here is CATSRPLGLAGPSHTDTQYF. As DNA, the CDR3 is TGTGCCACCAGCAGACCCCTGGGACTAGCGGGCCCATCGCACACAGATACGCAGTATTTT.

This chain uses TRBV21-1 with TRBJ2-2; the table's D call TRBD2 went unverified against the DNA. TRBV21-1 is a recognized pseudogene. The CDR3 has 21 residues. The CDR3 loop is CASSKSPRLAATQQYTGELFF. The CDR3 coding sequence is TGTGCCAGCAGCAAAAGCCCCAGACTAGCGGCAACTCAACAATACACCGGGGAGCTGTTTTTT.

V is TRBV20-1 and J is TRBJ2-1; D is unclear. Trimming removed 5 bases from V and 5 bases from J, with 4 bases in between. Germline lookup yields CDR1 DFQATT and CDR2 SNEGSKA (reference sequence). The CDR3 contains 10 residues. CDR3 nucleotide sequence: TGCAGTGCTGACGACAATGAGCAGTTCTTC. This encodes CSADDNEQFF.

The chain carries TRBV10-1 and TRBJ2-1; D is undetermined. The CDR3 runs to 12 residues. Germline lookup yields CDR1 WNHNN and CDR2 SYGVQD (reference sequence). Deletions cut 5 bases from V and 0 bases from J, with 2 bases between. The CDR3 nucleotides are TGCGCCAGCAGTAACTCCTACAATGAGCAGTTCTTC. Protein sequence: CASSNSYNEQFF.

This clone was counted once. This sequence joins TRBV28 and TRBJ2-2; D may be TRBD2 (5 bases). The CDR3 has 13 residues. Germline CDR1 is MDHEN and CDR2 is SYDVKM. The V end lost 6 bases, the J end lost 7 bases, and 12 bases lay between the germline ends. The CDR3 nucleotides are TGTGCCAGCAGCTCAGGACTGCGCGGGGAGCTGTTTTTT. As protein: CASSSGLRGELFF.

CDR3: CASSGGETQYF. CDR3 DNA: TGTGCCAGCAGCGGGGGGGAGACCCAGTACTTC. V usage is TRBV2 and J usage is TRBJ2-5; 7 nucleotides agree with TRBD2. V trimming: 6 bases; J trimming: 5 bases; junction bases outside the gene matches: 0. The CDR3 runs to 11 residues. The germline V gene encodes CDR1 SNHLY and CDR2 FYNNEI.

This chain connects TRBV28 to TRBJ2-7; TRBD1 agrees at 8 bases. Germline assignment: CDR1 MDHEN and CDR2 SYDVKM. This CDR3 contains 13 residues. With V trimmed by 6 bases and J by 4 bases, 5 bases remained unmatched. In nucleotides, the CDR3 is TGTGCCAGCAGGCCGGGACAGGTGTACGAGCAGTACTTC. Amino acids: CASRPGQVYEQYF.

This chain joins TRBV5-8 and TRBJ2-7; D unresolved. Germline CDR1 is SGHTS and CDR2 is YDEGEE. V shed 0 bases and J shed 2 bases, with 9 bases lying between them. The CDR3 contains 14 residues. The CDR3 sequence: CASSLVSNAYEQYF. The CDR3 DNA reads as TGTGCCAGCAGCTTGGTAAGCAATGCCTACGAGCAGTACTTC.

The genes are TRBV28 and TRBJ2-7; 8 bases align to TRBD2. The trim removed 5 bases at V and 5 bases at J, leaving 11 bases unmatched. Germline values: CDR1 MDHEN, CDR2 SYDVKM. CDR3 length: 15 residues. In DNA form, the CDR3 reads TGTGCCAGCAGTCCCCCCGAAGCGGGAGTACACGAGCAGTACTTC. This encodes CASSPPEAGVHEQYF.